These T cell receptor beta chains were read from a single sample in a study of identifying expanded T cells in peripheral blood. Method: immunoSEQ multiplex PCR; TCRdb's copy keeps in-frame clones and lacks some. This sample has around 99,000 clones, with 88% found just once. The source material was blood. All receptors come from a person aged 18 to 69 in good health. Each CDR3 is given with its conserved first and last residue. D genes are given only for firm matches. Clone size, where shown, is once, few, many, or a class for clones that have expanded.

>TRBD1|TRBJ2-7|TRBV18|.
CASSDRVSYEQYF
TGTGCCAGCTCTGACAGGGTCTCCTACGAGCAGTACTTC
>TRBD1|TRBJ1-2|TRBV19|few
CASSLAPTGDYGYTF
TGTGCCAGTAGTCTCGCCCCGACAGGGGACTATGGCTACACCTTC
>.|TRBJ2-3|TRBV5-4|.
CASSFLSTDTQYF
TGTGCCAGCAGCTTTCTCTCCACAGATACGCAGTATTTT
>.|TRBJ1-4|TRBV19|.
CASNTRGATNEKLFF
TGTGCCAGTAACACCCGGGGAGCAACTAATGAAAAACTGTTTTTT
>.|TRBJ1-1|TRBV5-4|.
CASSLARSSGNTEAFF
TGTGCCAGCAGCTTGGCTAGATCCTCAGGGAACACTGAAGCTTTCTTT
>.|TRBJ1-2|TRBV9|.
CASSEDPSPSLDYGYTF
TGTGCCAGCAGCGAAGACCCCAGCCCCTCCCTCGACTATGGCTACACCTTC
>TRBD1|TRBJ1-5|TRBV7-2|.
CASSLGPGQGSSQPQHF
TGTGCCAGCAGCTTGGGCCCGGGACAGGGCTCGAGTCAGCCCCAGCATTTT
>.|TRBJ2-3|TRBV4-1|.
CASSQDSVADTDTQYF
TGCGCCAGCAGCCAAGATTCGGTAGCGGACACAGATACGCAGTATTTT
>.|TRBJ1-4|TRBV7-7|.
CASTARNEKLFF
TGTGCCAGCACGGCGCGTAATGAAAAACTGTTTTTT
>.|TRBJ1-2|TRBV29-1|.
CSVEPGGGGYTF
TGCAGCGTTGAACCGGGGGGCGGTGGCTACACCTTC
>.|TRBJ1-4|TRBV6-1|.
CASLYETGNEKLFF
TGTGCCAGCCTTTACGAGACAGGAAATGAAAAACTGTTTTTT
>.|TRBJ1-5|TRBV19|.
CASRDYSNQPQHF
TGTGCCAGTAGGGATTATAGCAATCAGCCCCAGCATTTT
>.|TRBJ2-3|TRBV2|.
CASTGHTDTQYF
TGTGCCAGCACCGGGCACACAGATACGCAGTATTTT
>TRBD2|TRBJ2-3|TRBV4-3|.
CASSQDLDGGGLTDTQYF
TGCGCCAGCAGCCAAGATTTGGACGGGGGGGGGTTAACAGATACGCAGTATTTT
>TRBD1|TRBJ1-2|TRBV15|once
CATSRVVLVDRGLGYTF
TGTGCCACCAGCAGAGTAGTATTAGTGGACAGGGGGCTTGGCTACACCTTC
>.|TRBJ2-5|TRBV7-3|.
CASSFGYQETQYF
TGTGCCAGCAGCTTCGGGTACCAAGAGACCCAGTACTTC
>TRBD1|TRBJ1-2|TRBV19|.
CASSTGQHMGGYTF
TGTGCCAGTAGTACGGGACAGCATATGGGAGGCTACACCTTC
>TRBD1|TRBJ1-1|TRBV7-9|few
CASSRRQGVGTEAFF
TGTGCCAGCAGCCGTCGACAGGGGGTGGGCACTGAAGCTTTCTTT
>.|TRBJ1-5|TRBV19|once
CATKAGNRRNQPQHF
TGTGCCACAAAAGCGGGCAACCGTCGCAATCAGCCCCAGCATTTT
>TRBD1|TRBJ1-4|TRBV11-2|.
CASSLSFPEPGQGNEKLFF
TGTGCCAGCAGCTTATCTTTCCCAGAGCCCGGACAGGGTAATGAAAAACTGTTTTTT
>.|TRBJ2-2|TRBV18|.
CASRRQREINTGELFF
TGTGCCAGCCGCAGGCAAAGGGAAATTAACACCGGGGAGCTGTTTTTT
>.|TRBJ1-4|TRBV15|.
CATSRGSETTNEKLFF
TGTGCCACCAGCAGAGGGTCAGAAACAACTAATGAAAAACTGTTTTTT
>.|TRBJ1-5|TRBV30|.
CAWRATGFEPQHF
TGTGCCTGGAGGGCGACAGGATTTGAGCCCCAGCATTTT
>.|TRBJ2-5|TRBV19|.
CASRYSSRGETQYF
TGTGCCAGTAGATACTCGTCTCGGGGGGAGACCCAGTACTTC
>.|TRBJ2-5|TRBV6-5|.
CASSYSSHQRRETQYF
TGTGCCAGCAGTTACTCGAGTCACCAGAGACGGGAGACCCAGTACTTC
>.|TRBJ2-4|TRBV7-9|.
CASSFVTRGLTAKNIQYF
TGTGCCAGCAGCTTCGTGACTAGGGGGCTCACGGCCAAAAACATTCAGTACTTC
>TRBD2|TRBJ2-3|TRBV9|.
CASSESRAGAGTDTQYF
TGTGCCAGCAGCGAGTCCCGAGCGGGGGCAGGCACAGATACGCAGTATTTT
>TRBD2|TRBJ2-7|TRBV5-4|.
CASSLGLAGTGYEQYF
TGTGCCAGCAGCTTGGGGCTAGCGGGAACTGGCTACGAGCAGTACTTC
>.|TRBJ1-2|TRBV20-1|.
CSVPDHGYTF
TGCAGTGTCCCAGATCATGGCTACACCTTC
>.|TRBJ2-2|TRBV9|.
CASSVATAPTGELFF
TGTGCCAGCAGCGTAGCTACGGCTCCCACCGGGGAGCTGTTTTTT
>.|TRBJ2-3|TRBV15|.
CATSREAGGTDTQYF
TGTGCCACCAGCAGAGAAGCCGGAGGCACAGATACGCAGTATTTT
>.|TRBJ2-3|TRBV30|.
CAWSGLGFPDTQYF
TGTGCCTGGAGTGGGTTAGGGTTCCCAGATACGCAGTATTTT
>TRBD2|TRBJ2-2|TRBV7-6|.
CASSLAVAGGYTGELFF
TGTGCCAGCAGCTTAGCGGTAGCGGGGGGTTACACCGGGGAGCTGTTTTTT
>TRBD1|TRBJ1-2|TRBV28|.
CASSYGTDYGYTF
TGTGCCAGCAGTTACGGGACAGACTATGGCTACACCTTC
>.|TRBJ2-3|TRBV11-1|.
CASSLGWGTDTQYF
TGTGCCAGCAGCTTAGGATGGGGCACAGATACGCAGTATTTT
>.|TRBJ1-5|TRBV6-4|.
CASSEQYSNQPQHF
TGTGCCAGCAGTGAACAATATAGCAATCAGCCCCAGCATTTT
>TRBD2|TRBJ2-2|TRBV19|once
CASSVRLAGDTGELFF
TGTGCCAGTAGTGTCCGACTAGCGGGAGATACCGGGGAGCTGTTTTTT
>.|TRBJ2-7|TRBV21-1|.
CASTRRQGVEQYF
TGTGCCAGCACCAGACGACAGGGAGTCGAGCAGTACTTC
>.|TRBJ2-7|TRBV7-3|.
CASSPGHGSEQYF
TGTGCCAGCAGCCCGGGACACGGGTCCGAGCAGTACTTC
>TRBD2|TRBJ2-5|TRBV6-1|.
CASSGTSGLRTQYF
TGTGCCAGCAGCGGGACTAGCGGCCTCCGTACCCAGTACTTC
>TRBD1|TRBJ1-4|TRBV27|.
CASSSREAGTGGGEKLFF
TGTGCCAGCAGCTCACGTGAAGCTGGGACAGGGGGAGGGGAAAAACTGTTTTTT
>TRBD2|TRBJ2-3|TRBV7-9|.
CASSFAGGDTQYF
TGTGCCAGCAGCTTCGCGGGAGGGGATACGCAGTATTTT
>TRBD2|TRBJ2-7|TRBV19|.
CASSINGGGRIGEQYF
TGTGCCAGTAGTATTAATGGAGGCGGGAGAATCGGCGAGCAGTACTTC
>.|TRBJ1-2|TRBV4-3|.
CASSHQIGNGYTF
TGCGCCAGCAGCCATCAGATAGGAAATGGCTACACCTTC
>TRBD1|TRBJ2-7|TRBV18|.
CASSPYRGSYEQYF
TGTGCCAGCTCACCGTACAGGGGTTCCTACGAGCAGTACTTC
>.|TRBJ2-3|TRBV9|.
CASSVEGRTDTQYF
TGTGCCAGCAGCGTAGAGGGTAGGACAGATACGCAGTATTTT
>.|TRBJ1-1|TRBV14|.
CASSQVRNTEAFF
TGTGCCAGCAGCCAAGTCAGGAACACTGAAGCTTTCTTT
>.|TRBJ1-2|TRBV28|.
CASSFAAGSKYGYTF
TGTGCCAGCAGTTTCGCTGCAGGGTCTAAGTATGGCTACACCTTC
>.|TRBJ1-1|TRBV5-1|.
CASSPLEGMNTEAFF
TGCGCCAGCAGCCCCCTGGAGGGCATGAACACTGAAGCTTTCTTT
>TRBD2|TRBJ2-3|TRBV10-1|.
CASSSGTSGSTDTQYF
TGCGCCAGCAGCTCCGGGACTAGCGGATCCACAGATACGCAGTATTTT
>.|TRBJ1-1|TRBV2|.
CASRPLAWGTEAFF
TGTGCCAGCCGACCTCTTGCTTGGGGGACTGAAGCTTTCTTT
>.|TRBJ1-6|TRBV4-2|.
CASSQVGPSNSPLHF
TGTGCCAGCAGCCAAGTGGGGCCATCAAATTCACCCCTCCACTTT
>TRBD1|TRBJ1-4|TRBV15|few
CATSRDHGTGVFELFF
TGTGCCACCAGCAGAGATCATGGAACAGGGGTATTTGAACTGTTTTTT
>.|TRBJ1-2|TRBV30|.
CAWSSSNYGYTF
TGTGCCTGGAGTTCGTCTAACTATGGCTACACCTTC